One and the same sample provided the 13 T cell receptor beta chains below, sequenced in a study of PD-1 blockade in classical Hodgkin lymphoma. Data came from immunoSEQ multiplex PCR; TCRdb stores just in-frame clones and leaves some out. The table has tens of thousands of clones, roughly 91% seen once. Every one of the patients relapsed after autologous stem cell transplantation (brentuximab vedotin exposure was variable). The starting material was peripheral blood mononuclear cells (PBMCs), obtained before the second cycle of nivolumab. These receptor sequences come from a human donor with classical Hodgkin lymphoma.

This clone was seen more than once but under ten times. The genes are TRBV7-9 and TRBJ1-2; D uncertain. Trimming shortened V by 5 bases and J by 10 bases, and 11 bases separated the two germline ends. Germline V gene sequence: CDR1 SEHNR, CDR2 FQNEAQ (reference sequence). CDR3 length: 11 residues. Here the CDR3 reads CASSRSGVYTF. The DNA of the CDR3 is TGTGCCAGCAGCCGTTCGGGTGTCTACACCTTC.

CDR3 bases: TGTGCCAGCAGTTTCCCCGGACAGGGCAATGAAAAACTGTTTTTT. It encodes CASSFPGQGNEKLFF. The gene calls are TRBV28 and TRBJ1-4, with TRBD1 matching over 8 bases. Germline loops: CDR1 MDHEN, CDR2 SYDVKM. The CDR3 is 15 amino acids. The ends lost 3 bases at V and 5 bases at J; junction bases unmatched: 5.

The J gene is TRBJ1-1, the V gene TRBV5-1; D is perhaps TRBD1 (5 bases). V was clipped by 0 bases and J by 5 bases, with 14 bases between them. CDR1 and CDR2 from the germline V gene are SGHRS and YFSETQ. This CDR3 contains 15 residues. CDR3 sequence (DNA): TGCGCCAGCAGCTTGGTTCAGGGTCTGGGGACTGAAGCTTTCTTT. Its translation: CASSLVQGLGTEAFF. Complete variable domain (other parts from reference TRBV5-1 and TRBJ1-1): KAGVTQTPRYLIKTRGQQVTLSCSPISGHRSVSWYQQTPGQGLQFLFEYFSETQRNKGNFPGRFSGRQFSNSRSEMNVSTLELGDSALYLCASSLVQGLGTEAFFGQGTRLTVV.

The genes are TRBV18 and TRBJ1-1, with D perhaps matching TRBD1 (5 bases). This CDR3 has 15 amino acids. Germline V lookup: CDR1 KGHSH, CDR2 LQKENI. With 6 bases removed from V and 0 bases from J, the gap between germline ends came to 14 bases. CDR3 amino acids: CASSPSVGLNTEAFF. CDR3 nucleotide sequence: TGTGCCAGCTCCCCGTCTGTGGGGCTGAACACTGAAGCTTTCTTT.

The V and J genes are TRBV5-1 and TRBJ1-1; D unclear. The CDR3 runs to 15 residues. Between the trimmed V and J ends, which lost 1 base and 1 base, there was a span of 11 bases. Germline CDR1 reads SGHRS; CDR2 reads YFSETQ. CDR3: CASSLRVLGNTEAFF. DNA of the CDR3: TGCGCCAGCAGCTTGAGGGTGCTGGGGAACACTGAAGCTTTCTTT.

The chain's CDR3 is CASSRRQGDNSPLHF. The CDR3 DNA reads as TGTGCCAGCAGTAGGCGACAGGGAGATAATTCACCCCTCCACTTT. The gene calls are TRBV6-5 and TRBJ1-6; 7 positions agree with TRBD1. V shed 5 bases and J 5 bases; nucleotides not matched to a gene: 6. This CDR3 has 15 residues. The germline CDR1 and CDR2 sequences are MNHEY and SVGAGI.

The count of this clone is one. This rearrangement joins TRBV6-5 to TRBJ1-1, with 7 bases matching TRBD1. Trimming cost V 2 bases and J 5 bases; bases outside gene matches: 8. The CDR3 has 15 amino acids. Per germline, CDR1 MNHEY and CDR2 SVGAGI. As DNA, the CDR3 is TGTGCCAGCAGTTACACGAGACAGGGAAAGACTGAAGCTTTCTTT. The encoded protein is CASSYTRQGKTEAFF.

This clone was counted a single time. The chain uses TRBV5-1 and TRBJ2-3; 10 bases align to TRBD1. CDR1 and CDR2 (germline): SGHRS, YFSETQ. This CDR3 is built from 13 residues. V shed 4 bases, J shed 8 bases, and the junction held 4 bases outside the gene matches. The chain's CDR3 is CASSAGTGATQYF. CDR3 in DNA: TGCGCCAGCAGCGCCGGGACAGGGGCTACGCAGTATTTT.

V is TRBV19 and J is TRBJ1-1, with D possibly matching TRBD1 (6 bases). Trimming pared 6 bases from V and 0 bases from J, leaving 20 bases between. Germline V gives CDR1 LNHDA, CDR2 SQIVND (reference sequence). The length of the CDR3 is 17 residues. The CDR3, as DNA: TGTGCCAGTAGACAAATCGGGACACCGAAACTGAACACTGAAGCTTTCTTT. Protein sequence: CASRQIGTPKLNTEAFF.

The V and J genes are TRBV10-3 and TRBJ1-2, with 7 positions matching TRBD1. V trimming: 6 bases; J trimming: 7 bases; junction bases outside the gene matches: 20. The germline V gene encodes CDR1 ENHRY and CDR2 SYGVKD. This CDR3 spans 17 amino acids. The CDR3 region is CAIRDTNRDRYVGGYTF. The CDR3 bases are TGTGCCATCAGGGATACGAACCGGGACAGATATGTAGGTGGCTACACCTTC.

The chain joins TRBV5-1 to TRBJ2-1; D gene uncertain. The CDR3 is 13 residues long. Germline assignment: CDR1 SGHRS and CDR2 YFSETQ. V was pared by 2 bases and J by 10 bases, with 13 bases between. CDR3 coding DNA: TGCGCCAGCAGCTTACTGATAACAGACGAGCAGTTCTTC. Encoded protein: CASSLLITDEQFF. Full variable domain (outside the CDR3, taken from reference TRBV5-1 and TRBJ2-1): KAGVTQTPRYLIKTRGQQVTLSCSPISGHRSVSWYQQTPGQGLQFLFEYFSETQRNKGNFPGRFSGRQFSNSRSEMNVSTLELGDSALYLCASSLLITDEQFFGPGTRLTVL.

This clone was counted once. V and J are TRBV5-5 and TRBJ2-7; TRBD2 is a possible D gene (6 bases). CDR3 length equals 15 residues. Between the trimmed V and J ends, which lost 3 bases and 3 bases, there was a span of 16 bases. Germline CDR1 SGHKS, CDR2 YYEKEE (reference sequence). The CDR3 loop reads CASSWEATRHYEQYF. CDR3 DNA: TGTGCCAGCAGCTGGGAGGCTACCCGGCACTACGAGCAGTACTTC.

CDR3 loop: CASSSGLQMSGSEQFF. The CDR3 coding sequence is TGTGCCAGCAGTTCTGGTTTACAGATGTCGGGGTCTGAGCAGTTCTTC. V and J are TRBV28 and TRBJ2-1; weak D call: TRBD2 (5 bases). V lost 4 bases to trimming and J lost 9 bases, with 22 bases between them. Germline CDR1 and CDR2: MDHEN and SYDVKM. This CDR3 has 16 amino acids.